The T cell receptor beta chain described here comes from a study of neoadjuvant anti-PD-1 for oral cavity cancer. Assay: immunoSEQ multiplex PCR; the TCRdb copy retains only in-frame clones and omits some. The sample carries 50,000 to 65,000 clones, 65% to 80% recorded once. V lost 4 bases, J lost 0 bases, and 10 bases lay in between. The CDR3 is 16 residues long. Germline CDR1 is WNHNN and CDR2 is SYGVQD (reference sequence). This sequence was found in a person aged 40 to 85 with oral cavity squamous cell carcinoma. This chain links TRBV10-1 with TRBJ2-6; possible D gene TRBD2, 5 bases. The material sequenced was PBMCs, taken before nivolumab (anti-PD-1) treatment. The CDR3 reads CASSAGLISGANVLTF. CDR3 coding DNA: TGCGCCAGCAGTGCCGGACTTATCTCTGGGGCCAACGTCCTGACTTTC.